This record covers a single T cell receptor beta chain. The entry originates in a study of blood T cell repertoires in COVID-19. The wider study: T cells, B-cell-depleted T cells, or PBMCs provided the cDNA or gDNA that served as material.

The CDR3 contains 14 residues. V lost 3 bases, J lost 8 bases, and 14 bases lay in between. Germline assignment: CDR1 LGHDT and CDR2 YNNKEL (reference sequence). Cohort placement rested on clinical history that participants reported themselves. Profiled with immunoSEQ multiplex PCR; TCRdb holds only in-frame clones, not every one. Of over 150,000 clones listed, 70% to 85% are singletons. The clonotype comes from a woman in her seventies in a cohort exposed to, infected with or recovered from COVID-19 (not recorded which). The chain couples TRBV3-1 (or the pseudogene TRBV3-2) to TRBJ2-1, with D maybe TRBD1 (6 bases). The specimen sequenced was PBMCs or T cells enriched from blood (not recorded which). The CDR3, as DNA: TGTGCCAGCAGCCACCATACAGGGCTCGATGAGCAGTTCTTC. Translation: CASSHHTGLDEQFF.